This T cell receptor (beta chain) was recovered during a study of cytomegalovirus exposure and HLA in healthy donors. The CDR3 runs to 14 residues. V shed 2 bases and J shed 1 base, with 8 bases lying between them. CDR1 is KGHSH, CDR2 LQKENI, per germline. Primers: 60 Vbeta forward and 13 Jbeta reverse. The assay was immunoSEQ multiplex PCR, and TCRdb's table has in-frame clones only and misses some. The table has roughly 130,000 clones, more than 60% seen once; the top ten hold around 2.1%. This clone was picked up one time. This TCR was recovered from a woman in her thirties or forties in good health and CMV-seropositive. The specimen sequenced was PBMCs. V gene TRBV18 combines with J gene TRBJ1-1; tentatively, D is TRBD1 (5 bases). The CDR3 nucleotides read TGTGCCAGCTCACCAGCAGGGCCGAACACTGAAGCTTTCTTT. Protein product: CASSPAGPNTEAFF.